This T cell receptor beta chain derives from a study of Graves' ophthalmopathy and Graves' hyperthyroidism. Orbital computed tomography, together with clinical symptoms, serum thyroxine, TRAb and thyroid ultrasound, was used for diagnosis. In its sample, this clonotype was seen a few times. This CDR3 contains 12 residues. Per the germline V gene, CDR1 is DFQATT and CDR2 is SNEGSKA (reference sequence). Trimming left V 4 bases short and J 3 bases short, with 9 bases between. Amplification from RNA transcripts yielded the TCR beta CDR3 regions. Second-round multiplex PCR came after first-round RT-PCR with HTBI primers. MiXCR was run by TCRdb on the multiplex PCR reads, yielding one entry per CDR3 protein. Of some 1.1 million distinct CDR3 sequences listed, less than 45% are singletons.

The chain joins TRBV20-1 to TRBJ1-2; D uncertain. This receptor was identified in an adult man with Graves' hyperthyroidism. The sequencing input was peripheral blood or thyroid tissue (not recorded which). CDR3 region: CSATRIYYGYTF. DNA of the CDR3: TGCAGTGCTACCCGTATTTACTATGGCTACACCTTC.